This TCR beta chain was observed in a study of radiotherapy plus CTLA-4 blockade in lung cancer. Overall study: Disease control was present in more than 30% of patients, and objective responses in about 18%.

Germline assignment: CDR1 LNHDA and CDR2 SQIVND (reference sequence). The CDR3 is 18 amino acids. V was clipped by 0 bases and J by 8 bases; unmatched bases: 10. Whole-study findings and limits: Early clone dynamics of blood T cells, plus interferon-beta, reportedly predicted response best. Clones derived from tumor TCRs expanded in blood after radiotherapy plus ipilimumab.

As concerns this clone: Its cognate antigen is unknown.

Chemo-refractory metastatic non-small-cell lung cancer patients received focal radiation with ipilimumab CTLA-4 blockade. TCRdb keeps only in-frame clones here, not all; method: immunoSEQ multiplex PCR. The sample holds tens of thousands of clones, more than 60% seen once. The material was peripheral blood, obtained from a patient treated with radiotherapy plus ipilimumab. This rearrangement joins TRBV19 to TRBJ2-2, with 12 positions matching TRBD2. This receptor was taken from a human donor with non-small cell lung cancer who had a partial response to radiotherapy plus ipilimumab. CDR3 coding DNA: TGTGCCAGTAGTATAGATCACGCGGCACTAGCGGGGGGAGGGGAGCTGTTTTTT. As protein: CASSIDHAALAGGGELFF.